One and the same sample provided the 21 T cell receptor beta chains below, sequenced in a study of blood T cell repertoires in COVID-19. Produced via immunoSEQ multiplex PCR; TCRdb's table is partial and in-frame only. This repertoire shows some 200,000 clones, around 90% found once; its top ten account for about 2.3%. The sample taken for sequencing was PBMCs or T cells enriched from blood (not recorded which). These receptors were taken from a woman aged 25 to 39 who had recovered from COVID-19.

The chain uses TRBV9 and TRBJ1-2; a weak D match, TRBD1 (6 bases). The V end lost 0 bases, the J end lost 4 bases, and 13 bases lay between the germline ends. The CDR3 has 15 amino acids. The germline gives CDR1 SGDLS, CDR2 YYNGEE. CDR3 nucleotides: TGTGCCAGCAGCGTAGCTGAAGGGGGTTTCTATGGCTACACCTTC. Translating it yields CASSVAEGGFYGYTF.

The chain recombines TRBV28 with TRBJ2-3; 8 positions match TRBD2. The CDR3 loop spans 14 amino acids. Trimming cost V 6 bases and J 0 bases; bases outside gene matches: 2. Germline CDR1 MDHEN, CDR2 SYDVKM. CDR3 in DNA: TGTGCCAGCAGGAGCGGGGGAAGCACAGATACGCAGTATTTT. Residues: CASRSGGSTDTQYF. Full variable domain (missing parts from reference TRBV28 and TRBJ2-3): DVKVTQSSRYLVKRTGEKVFLECVQDMDHENMFWYRQDPGLGLRLIYFSYDVKMKEKGDIPEGYSVSREKKERFSLILESASTNQTSMYLCASRSGGSTDTQYFGPGTRLTVL.

The chain is built from TRBV30 and TRBJ1-2, with 7 bases identical to TRBD1. V gave up 6 bases and J gave up 4 bases; unmatched junction bases: 11. Germline-derived CDR1 and CDR2 are GTSNPN and SVGIG (reference sequence). The CDR3 is made up of 14 amino acids. For the CDR3, the DNA is TGTGCCTGCCCGCACAGGGGACAAGGCTATGGCTACACCTTC. Amino acid sequence: CACPHRGQGYGYTF.

V usage is TRBV7-3 and J usage is TRBJ2-1; no reliable D call. The length of the CDR3 is 14 residues. Trimming removed 5 bases at V and 3 bases at J, with 11 bases between. Germline CDR1 reads SGHTA; CDR2 reads FQGTGA. CDR3 residues: CASSPRVGYNEQFF. For the CDR3, the DNA is TGTGCCAGCAGCCCCCGGGTGGGCTACAATGAGCAGTTCTTC.

This clone appeared a few times. The genes are TRBV7-2 and TRBJ1-6, with TRBD1 identical over 11 bases. V was pared by 4 bases and J by 6 bases, with 2 bases of the junction left unmatched. Germline V CDR1 and CDR2: SGHTA, FQGNSA. This CDR3 has 15 amino acids. The CDR3 DNA follows: TGTGCCAGCAGCTCCGGGACAGGGGGTAATTCACCCCTCCACTTT. It encodes CASSSGTGGNSPLHF.

This chain uses TRBV6-5 with TRBJ1-1; D remains unclear. The CDR3 extends over 14 amino acids. The germline V gene encodes CDR1 MNHEY and CDR2 SVGAGI. Trimming removed 2 bases from V and 4 bases from J, with 11 bases in between. The CDR3 region is CASSYEAGSTEAFF. The CDR3 nucleotides read TGTGCCAGCAGTTACGAGGCTGGGAGCACTGAAGCTTTCTTT.

This clone was seen a single time. The chain uses TRBV14 and TRBJ2-2; D unresolved. CDR3 length: 16 amino acids. Trimming cost V 0 bases and J 1 base, with 9 bases left between them. CDR1 and CDR2 (germline): SGHDN, FVKESK. The CDR3 DNA reads TGTGCCAGCAGCCAAGAAGTACAGAGGAACACCGGGGAGCTGTTTTTT. The encoded protein is CASSQEVQRNTGELFF.

V and J are TRBV7-3 and TRBJ2-1; 10 bases are a match to TRBD2. The CDR3 sequence is 15 residues long. The trim removed 4 bases at V and 8 bases at J, leaving 8 bases unmatched. Germline CDR1 reads SGHTA; CDR2 reads FQGTGA. The chain's CDR3 is CASSSQRGGIDEQFF. The CDR3, as DNA: TGTGCCAGCAGCTCCCAGCGGGGGGGCATCGATGAGCAGTTCTTC.

The V gene is TRBV19, the J gene TRBJ1-1; D gene unclear. CDR3 length: 15 residues. V lost 3 bases and J 1 base, leaving 12 bases between the germline ends. CDR1 LNHDA and CDR2 SQIVND come from the germline V gene (reference sequence). The CDR3 region is CASSIFWVANTEAFF. CDR3 nucleotides: TGTGCCAGTAGTATTTTCTGGGTAGCGAACACTGAAGCTTTCTTT.

This clone was seen ten or more times. V and J are TRBV6-2 or TRBV6-3 and TRBJ2-7; no reliable D call. Trimming stripped 0 bases from V and 1 base from J, with 7 bases between. CDR1 is MNHEY, CDR2 SVGEGT, per germline. The CDR3 runs to 14 residues. The CDR3 bases are TGTGCCAGCAGTTACTCGCACAGTTCCTACGAGCAGTACTTC. As protein: CASSYSHSSYEQYF.

The genes are TRBV27 and TRBJ2-2; TRBD1 might be the D (5 bases). The CDR3 is 15 residues long. CDR1 and CDR2 from the germline V gene are MNHEY and SMNVEV (reference sequence). The germline V and J ends were trimmed by 3 bases and 0 bases, with 8 bases remaining between them. CDR3 amino acids: CASSLGLANTGELFF. Here the CDR3 DNA reads TGTGCCAGCAGTTTGGGGCTCGCGAACACCGGGGAGCTGTTTTTT.

The rearrangement uses TRBV30 and TRBJ2-2, with D possibly being TRBD1 (6 bases). CDR3 length: 13 residues. The germline CDR1 and CDR2 sequences are GTSNPN and SVGIG (reference sequence). With 3 bases removed from V and 5 bases from J, the gap between germline ends came to 10 bases. The CDR3 sequence: CAWSGDRTGELFF. The CDR3 nucleotides are TGTGCCTGGAGCGGTGACAGGACCGGGGAGCTGTTTTTT.

This clone was seen only once. The rearrangement links TRBV29-1 to TRBJ2-7, with TRBD2 as a possible D gene (6 bases). This CDR3 region has 13 residues. Germline V gene sequence: CDR1 SQVTM, CDR2 ANQGSEA. V was pared by 5 bases and J by 7 bases, with 18 bases between. The CDR3: CSVPSGGRGEQYF. CDR3 coding DNA: TGCAGCGTTCCAAGCGGAGGGAGAGGAGAGCAGTACTTC.

CDR3 nucleotide sequence: TGTGCCAGCAGTAGAAGGACAAACTATGGCTACACCTTC. This codes for CASSRRTNYGYTF. V gene TRBV12-3 or TRBV12-4 combines with J gene TRBJ1-2; D might be TRBD1 (5 bases). With 5 bases removed from V and 2 bases from J, the gap between germline ends came to 9 bases. This CDR3 has 13 amino acids.

The V gene is TRBV7-6, the J gene TRBJ1-4; D is unresolved. Trimming removed 5 bases at V and 8 bases at J, with 12 bases between. This CDR3 is built from 13 residues. The germline V gene has CDR1 SGHVS and CDR2 FNYEAQ. The chain's CDR3 is CASSLSIEEKLFF. CDR3 DNA: TGTGCCAGCAGCCTCTCCATAGAGGAAAAACTGTTTTTT.

Here the CDR3 DNA reads TGTGCTAGTGGTTTGGGCAGACAGGTCCCCAGCGGGGAGCTGTTTTTT. It specifies CASGLGRQVPSGELFF. V and J are TRBV12-5 and TRBJ2-2; D perhaps matches TRBD1 (6 bases). Trimming cost V 1 base and J 7 bases, with 16 bases left between them. The CDR3 has 16 amino acids. Germline CDR1 reads LGHNT; CDR2 reads FRNRAP.

The rearrangement links TRBV2 to TRBJ2-3; TRBD2 agrees at 10 bases. V was clipped by 7 bases and J by 4 bases; unmatched bases: 8. Germline assignment: CDR1 SNHLY and CDR2 FYNNEI. This CDR3 is 15 amino acids long. CDR3 bases: TGTGCCAGCAACCTAGCGGGAGTAGGCGCAGATACGCAGTATTTT. It codes for CASNLAGVGADTQYF.

The rearrangement uses TRBV24-1 and TRBJ2-3, with D possibly matching TRBD2 (5 bases). Germline CDR1 and CDR2: KGHDR and SFDVKD. V was pared by 5 bases and J by 1 base, with 15 bases between. This CDR3 spans 16 amino acids. The CDR3: CATSVASGMGTDTQYF. The DNA of the CDR3 is TGTGCCACCAGTGTCGCTTCGGGGATGGGCACAGATACGCAGTATTTT.

The chain combines TRBV7-8 with TRBJ1-2; a possible D gene is TRBD1 (5 bases). Trimming took 5 bases from V and 6 from J, leaving 16 bases between them. From germline, CDR1 is SGHVS and CDR2 FQNEAQ. The CDR3 is 14 amino acids. CDR3 residues: CASSPGGARDGYTF. Here the CDR3 DNA reads TGTGCCAGCAGCCCGGGGGGAGCTCGGGATGGCTACACCTTC.

The rearrangement joins TRBV7-3 to TRBJ2-3; 9 bases are a match to TRBD1. J lost 0 bases, V lost 5 bases, and 3 bases had no gene match. Germline CDR1 is SGHTA and CDR2 is FQGTGA. The CDR3 runs 15 residues. The CDR3: CASSPGQGSTDTQYF. The CDR3 bases are TGTGCCAGCAGCCCTGGACAGGGGAGCACAGATACGCAGTATTTT.

This chain uses TRBV20-1 with TRBJ1-1; D remains unclear. The CDR3 is 14 residues long. Germline values: CDR1 DFQATT, CDR2 SNEGSKA (reference sequence). Deletions cut 3 bases from V and 2 bases from J, with 13 bases between. In DNA form, the CDR3 reads TGCAGTGCTAGTGGCGGGGAGCCAAACACTGAAGCTTTCTTT. It specifies CSASGGEPNTEAFF.